This T cell receptor beta chain derives from a study of shared clonotypes between healthy human individuals. A remark on this clone: Antigen unknown.

The CDR3 covers 14 residues. After removal of 11 bases from V and 1 base from J, the junction contained 8 bases not matched to a gene. Germline CDR1 and CDR2: LGHNA and YNFKEQ. Study-level results: A few donors had about 5% of their naive CD4 clonotypes in common. The study sampled only blood, and tissue repertoires likely differ. Deeper or shallower sequencing was expected to change how clonotypes are shared among donors. What naive subsets generally showed was a larger estimated richness than memory subsets showed.

Assay: immunoSEQ multiplex PCR; the TCRdb copy retains only in-frame clones and omits some. This sample has 2,500,000 or so clones, with roughly 92% found just once. Sequencing was carried out using naive CD4+ T cells from PBMCs. Subset given: CD45RA+ positively selected. The sequence derives from a man younger than 35 in good health. Some clones in this sample may be carry-over from other donors' samples. This chain links TRBV4-2 with TRBJ2-3; 8 nucleotides match TRBD2. The CDR3: CASSAGGRTDTQYF. CDR3 bases: TGTGCCTCGTCCGCGGGAGGTCGCACAGATACGCAGTATTTT.